These T cell receptor beta chains were read from a single sample in a study of CD8 T cells in ankylosing spondylitis. One entry per CDR3 protein, called by TCRdb with MiXCR from the 5' RACE reads. The repertoire includes 250,000 to 300,000 distinct CDR3 sequences, approximately 20% of them detected once, and under 8.5% sits in the top ten. The sequenced sample consisted of blood, either unsorted or a sorted T cell fraction (not recorded which). The receptors were gathered from a male donor with ankylosing spondylitis or in good health (not recorded which). CDR3s include the opening cysteine and the closing phenylalanine or tryptophan. A D gene is named only where the DNA matches it firmly. Clone size is given for some rows only: seen once, a few or many times, or a class if the clone is expanded.

v_call: TRBV27
d_call: .
j_call: TRBJ1-2
clone_size: .
cdr3_aa: CASRGPDYGYTF
cdr3_nt: TGTGCCAGCAGGGGCCCCGACTATGGCTACACCTTC

v_call: TRBV7-2
d_call: .
j_call: TRBJ2-5
clone_size: many
cdr3_aa: CASSLMGGLQETQYF
cdr3_nt: TGTGCCAGCAGCTTAATGGGGGGCCTCCAAGAGACCCAGTACTTC

v_call: TRBV24-1
d_call: TRBD1
j_call: TRBJ2-1
clone_size: many
cdr3_aa: CATSDLRQGRNEQFF
cdr3_nt: TGTGCCACCAGTGATCTCCGACAGGGGCGGAATGAGCAGTTCTTC

v_call: TRBV19
d_call: TRBD1
j_call: TRBJ2-2
clone_size: .
cdr3_aa: CASSIGRGPNTGELFF
cdr3_nt: TGTGCCAGTAGTATTGGCAGGGGGCCGAACACCGGGGAGCTGTTTTTT

v_call: TRBV28
d_call: TRBD2
j_call: TRBJ2-5
clone_size: few
cdr3_aa: CASSSWTSGDQETQYF
cdr3_nt: TGTGCCAGCAGTTCATGGACTAGCGGGGACCAAGAGACCCAGTACTTC

v_call: TRBV19
d_call: TRBD2
j_call: TRBJ2-2
clone_size: .
cdr3_aa: CASSNPPGLAYTGELFF
cdr3_nt: TGTGCCAGTAGTAATCCCCCGGGACTAGCCTACACCGGGGAGCTGTTTTTT

v_call: TRBV20-1
d_call: TRBD1
j_call: TRBJ1-2
clone_size: few
cdr3_aa: CSAPTGGVDYGYTF
cdr3_nt: TGCAGTGCGCCTACAGGGGGCGTTGACTATGGCTACACCTTC

v_call: TRBV7-3
d_call: TRBD2
j_call: TRBJ2-3
clone_size: few
cdr3_aa: CASSKRGDPQFTDTQYF
cdr3_nt: TGTGCCAGCAGCAAGCGGGGAGATCCCCAATTCACAGATACGCAGTATTTT

v_call: TRBV2
d_call: .
j_call: TRBJ2-6
clone_size: .
cdr3_aa: CASSAQFSGANVLTF
cdr3_nt: TGTGCCAGCAGTGCCCAGTTCTCTGGGGCCAACGTCCTGACTTTC

v_call: TRBV7-3
d_call: .
j_call: TRBJ2-1
clone_size: many
cdr3_aa: CASSLSPEGVGQFF
cdr3_nt: TGTGCCAGCAGCTTAAGCCCGGAAGGGGTTGGGCAGTTCTTC

v_call: TRBV29-1
d_call: TRBD1
j_call: TRBJ1-2
clone_size: few
cdr3_aa: CSVRGDGQGLYGYTF
cdr3_nt: TGCAGCGTCCGGGGGGACGGACAGGGCCTCTATGGCTACACCTTC

v_call: TRBV4-1
d_call: .
j_call: TRBJ2-1
clone_size: .
cdr3_aa: CASSQGAGRDEQFF
cdr3_nt: TGCGCCAGCAGCCAAGGGGCCGGGCGCGATGAGCAGTTCTTC

v_call: TRBV4-2
d_call: .
j_call: TRBJ1-5
clone_size: few
cdr3_aa: CASSQDPPSSGNQPQHF
cdr3_nt: TGTGCCAGCAGCCAAGATCCCCCCAGTTCCGGCAATCAGCCCCAGCATTTT

v_call: TRBV12-3/TRBV12-4
d_call: .
j_call: TRBJ1-1
clone_size: .
cdr3_aa: CASSPGTRPSHTEAFF
cdr3_nt: TGTGCCAGCAGTCCGGGGACACGGCCGTCGCACACTGAAGCTTTCTTT

v_call: TRBV28
d_call: .
j_call: TRBJ2-3
clone_size: .
cdr3_aa: CASSFSGPSTDTQYF
cdr3_nt: TGTGCCAGCAGTTTTTCCGGACCTAGCACAGATACGCAGTATTTT

v_call: TRBV5-1
d_call: .
j_call: TRBJ1-1
clone_size: few
cdr3_aa: CASSLYSRNTEAFF
cdr3_nt: TGCGCCAGCAGCCTATACTCCCGAAACACTGAAGCTTTCTTT

v_call: TRBV29-1
d_call: .
j_call: TRBJ2-2
clone_size: few
cdr3_aa: CSVDTGNTGELFF
cdr3_nt: TGCAGCGTTGATACGGGGAACACCGGGGAGCTGTTTTTT

v_call: TRBV20-1
d_call: TRBD1
j_call: TRBJ2-6
clone_size: .
cdr3_aa: CSAGQGSGANVLTF
cdr3_nt: TGCAGTGCTGGACAGGGGTCTGGGGCCAACGTCCTGACTTTC

v_call: TRBV20-1
d_call: .
j_call: TRBJ1-1
clone_size: .
cdr3_aa: CSAEQGGSTEAFF
cdr3_nt: TGCAGTGCTGAACAGGGAGGGAGCACTGAAGCTTTCTTT

v_call: TRBV11-1
d_call: TRBD2
j_call: TRBJ2-1
clone_size: .
cdr3_aa: CASSLGETSGSSYNEQFF
cdr3_nt: TGTGCCAGCAGCTTAGGGGAGACTAGCGGGAGCTCCTACAATGAGCAGTTCTTC

v_call: TRBV6-5
d_call: .
j_call: TRBJ2-5
clone_size: few
cdr3_aa: CASSYPDHQETQYF
cdr3_nt: TGTGCCAGCAGTTACCCGGACCACCAAGAGACCCAGTACTTC

v_call: TRBV24-1
d_call: TRBD2
j_call: TRBJ2-1
clone_size: few
cdr3_aa: CATSDGLVHGEQFF
cdr3_nt: TGTGCCACCAGTGATGGACTAGTTCATGGTGAGCAGTTCTTC

v_call: TRBV4-1
d_call: .
j_call: TRBJ2-3
clone_size: .
cdr3_aa: CASSHPGQGGDTQYF
cdr3_nt: TGCGCCAGCAGCCACCCGGGGCAGGGAGGCGATACGCAGTATTTT

v_call: TRBV5-6
d_call: TRBD1
j_call: TRBJ1-2
clone_size: once
cdr3_aa: CASSLARGPVTSNYGYTF
cdr3_nt: TGTGCCAGCAGCTTGGCAAGGGGGCCCGTCACTTCTAACTATGGCTACACCTTC

v_call: TRBV11-2
d_call: TRBD2
j_call: TRBJ2-1
clone_size: .
cdr3_aa: CASSHPGRSGAGTSPYNEQFF
cdr3_nt: TGTGCCAGCAGCCATCCGGGCAGGTCTGGTGCCGGGACTAGCCCTTACAATGAGCAGTTCTTC

v_call: TRBV20-1
d_call: .
j_call: TRBJ2-1
clone_size: .
cdr3_aa: CSARASSNEQFF
cdr3_nt: TGCAGTGCCAGGGCCAGCTCCAATGAGCAGTTCTTC

v_call: TRBV15
d_call: .
j_call: TRBJ2-2
clone_size: many
cdr3_aa: CATSRKIPGGELFF
cdr3_nt: TGTGCCACCAGCAGAAAAATCCCTGGAGGGGAGCTGTTTTTT

v_call: TRBV6-2/TRBV6-3
d_call: .
j_call: TRBJ1-1
clone_size: many
cdr3_aa: CASSTREVRVGALYFF
cdr3_nt: TGTGCCAGCAGTACCCGAGAGGTGCGGGTCGGGGCCCTCTACTTCTTT

v_call: TRBV5-1
d_call: .
j_call: TRBJ1-6
clone_size: few
cdr3_aa: CASRTDGSYNSPLHF
cdr3_nt: TGCGCCAGCAGGACAGATGGGTCCTATAATTCACCCCTCCACTTT

v_call: TRBV3-1
d_call: .
j_call: TRBJ1-4
clone_size: few
cdr3_aa: CASSLPGVNEKLFF
cdr3_nt: TGTGCCAGCAGCCTACCGGGGGTTAATGAAAAACTGTTTTTT

v_call: TRBV27
d_call: TRBD2
j_call: TRBJ2-3
clone_size: .
cdr3_aa: CASRRVGGTDTQYF
cdr3_nt: TGTGCCAGCAGGCGGGTCGGGGGGACAGATACGCAGTATTTT

v_call: TRBV20-1
d_call: .
j_call: TRBJ2-5
clone_size: .
cdr3_aa: CSARITHEETQYF
cdr3_nt: TGCAGTGCTAGAATAACGCATGAAGAGACCCAGTACTTC

v_call: TRBV3-1
d_call: TRBD2
j_call: TRBJ2-2
clone_size: .
cdr3_aa: CASSLGLAYTGELFF
cdr3_nt: TGTGCCAGCAGCCTGGGACTAGCGTACACCGGGGAGCTGTTTTTT

v_call: TRBV28
d_call: .
j_call: TRBJ2-5
clone_size: few
cdr3_aa: CASSSGVREETQYF
cdr3_nt: TGTGCCAGCAGTTCCGGGGTTAGAGAAGAGACCCAGTACTTC

v_call: TRBV20-1
d_call: TRBD2
j_call: TRBJ2-1
clone_size: .
cdr3_aa: CSANTGTSGTPSSYNEQFF
cdr3_nt: TGCAGTGCCAACACAGGGACTAGCGGGACGCCGAGCTCCTACAATGAGCAGTTCTTC